This T cell receptor (beta chain) was retrieved from a study of OX40 agonist ivuxolimab in advanced cancers. Study findings and constraints: The average count of expanded clones was higher among CD8+ T cells than among CD4+. At 0.1 to 3.0 mg/kg, CD4+ and CD8+ blood T cells expanded clonally by week 6.

A remark on this clone: Antigen specificity is unknown.

Generated by immunoSEQ multiplex PCR, the TCRdb table keeps only in-frame clones and is missing some. The sample holds fewer than 25,000 clones, 75% to 90% seen once. The CDR3 totals 16 residues. Germline V gives CDR1 SQVTM, CDR2 ANQGSEA. V lost 2 bases, J lost 3 bases, and 7 bases stayed unmatched. The chain combines TRBV29-1 with TRBJ2-7; the match to TRBD2 covers 13 bases. This clonotype originated in an adult with an advanced solid tumor such as melanoma, head and neck, liver or kidney cancer. The specimen was CD4+ or CD8+ T cells sorted from blood, collected in a trial of the OX40 agonist ivuxolimab. The CDR3 loop is CSVEWGTSGDHYEQYF. Written as DNA, the CDR3 is TGCAGCGTTGAATGGGGGACTAGCGGGGATCACTACGAGCAGTACTTC.